This TCR beta chain emerged from a study of CD8+CD57+ T cells in acquired aplastic anemia. Genomic DNA acted as the template from which TCR beta VDJ combination and CDR3 sequence profiling were carried out. TCRdb called the reads again in MiXCR, with one record for every CDR3 protein. This table holds some 200,000 distinct CDR3 sequences, roughly 50% found once. Only patients with CD8+CD57+ cell expansion on flow cytometry were chosen for sequencing. Each patient gave a blood sample that was collected before any therapy had been received. As regards this clonotype: Its antigen is unknown.

Regarding the study as a whole: Statistical testing detected no significant gap in CD8+ Simpson's diversity between patients and controls.

This clonotype was sampled from a human donor with aplastic anemia. Sequences were obtained from sorted CD4+, CD8+, or CD8+CD57+ T cells (not recorded which) from PBMCs.

The CDR3 DNA reads TGTGCCAGTACTCCCTCCCCATGGTCCTCAGGCTACAATGAGCAGTTCTTC. Its translation: CASTPSPWSSGYNEQFF. The V and J genes are TRBV25-1 and TRBJ2-1, with unresolved D. Germline V lookup: CDR1 MGHDK, CDR2 SYGVNS. V was cut by 9 bases and J by 3 bases, with 24 bases left in between. The length of the CDR3 is 17 residues.